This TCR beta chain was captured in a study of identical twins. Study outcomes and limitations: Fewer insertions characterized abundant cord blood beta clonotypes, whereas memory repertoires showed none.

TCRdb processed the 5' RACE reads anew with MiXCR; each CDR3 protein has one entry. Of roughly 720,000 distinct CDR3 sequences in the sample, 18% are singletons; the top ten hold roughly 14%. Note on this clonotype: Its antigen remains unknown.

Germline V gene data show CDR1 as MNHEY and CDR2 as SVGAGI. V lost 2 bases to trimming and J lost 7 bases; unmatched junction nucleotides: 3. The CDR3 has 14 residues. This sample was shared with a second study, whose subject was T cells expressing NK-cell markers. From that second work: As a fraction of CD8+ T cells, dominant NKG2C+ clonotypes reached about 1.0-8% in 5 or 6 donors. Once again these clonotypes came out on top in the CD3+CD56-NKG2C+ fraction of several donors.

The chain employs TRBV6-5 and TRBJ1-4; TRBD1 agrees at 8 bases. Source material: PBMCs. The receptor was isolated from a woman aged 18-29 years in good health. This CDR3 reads CASSYDRGGEKLFF. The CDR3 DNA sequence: TGTGCCAGCAGTTACGACAGGGGTGGTGAAAAACTGTTTTTT.